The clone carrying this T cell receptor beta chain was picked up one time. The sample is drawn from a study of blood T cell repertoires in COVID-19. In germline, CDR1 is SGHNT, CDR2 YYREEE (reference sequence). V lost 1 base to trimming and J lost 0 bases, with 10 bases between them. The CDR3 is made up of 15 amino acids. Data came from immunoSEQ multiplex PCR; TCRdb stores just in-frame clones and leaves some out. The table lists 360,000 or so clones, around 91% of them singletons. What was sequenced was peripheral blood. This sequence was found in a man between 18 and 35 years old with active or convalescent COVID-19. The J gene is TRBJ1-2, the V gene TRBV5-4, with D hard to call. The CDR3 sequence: CASSLLGPANYGYTF. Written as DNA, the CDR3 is TGTGCCAGCAGCTTGCTTGGGCCAGCTAACTATGGCTACACCTTC.